This T cell receptor beta chain was observed in a study of T cells after posttransplantation cyclophosphamide. Study observations and caveats: TRB overlap between skin or GI tissue T cells and blood was limited. TRB clonality was highly associated with recipient CMV seropositivity and reactivation. Later post-transplant blood repertoires were often dominated by donor CD8+ memory clones.

This CDR3 spans 15 amino acids. The ends were cut back, 2 bases at V and 3 bases at J, with 11 bases in the middle. Germline-derived CDR1 and CDR2 are MGHRA and YSYEKL. As to this clone: Its antigen is not identified.

Data came from immunoSEQ multiplex PCR; TCRdb stores just in-frame clones and leaves some out. Of over 15,000 clones detected, 75% to 90% appear once; the ten largest clones hold about 9.1%. The chain employs TRBV4-1 and TRBJ1-5; D gene uncertain. The origin of this receptor is a man between 25 and 39 years old in good health and a related stem cell transplant donor. Sequenced: memory CD4+ T cells sorted from blood. The CDR3 DNA is TGCGCCAGCAGCCAATCGGGGTTTGTCAATCAGCCCCAGCATTTT. Encoded protein: CASSQSGFVNQPQHF.